A selection of T cell receptor beta chains follows, all from one sample in a study of CD8 T cells in Susac syndrome. TCRdb reprocessed the immunoSEQ multiplex PCR reads with MiXCR, giving one entry per CDR3 protein. This table holds around 190,000 distinct CDR3 sequences, 85% to 95% found once. The source material was CD8+ T cells from PBMCs. These TCRs come from a human donor with multiple sclerosis. Both conserved end residues are part of each CDR3. The D gene is left open where the match is weak. Rows give clone size only sometimes, using once, few, many, or a class for an expanded clone.

D: TRBD1
size: -
V: TRBV29-1
J: TRBJ2-7
DNA: TGCAGCGCTCAGACAGGGAGCTACGAGCAGTACTTC
CDR3: CSAQTGSYEQYF

D: -
size: -
V: TRBV9
J: TRBJ2-5
DNA: TGTGCCAGCAGCCGGAGGTACCCCGGGGAGACCCAGTACTTC
CDR3: CASSRRYPGETQYF

D: -
size: once
V: TRBV7-9
J: TRBJ2-7
DNA: TGTGCCAGCAGCTTAGACCCCTACGAGCAGTACTTC
CDR3: CASSLDPYEQYF

D: TRBD1
size: -
V: TRBV27
J: TRBJ2-5
DNA: TGTGCCAGCAGTCCGTTGGCGGACAGGGAACAAGAGACCCAGTACTTC
CDR3: CASSPLADREQETQYF

D: -
size: -
V: TRBV27
J: TRBJ1-2
DNA: TGTGCCAGCAAGGCCAGCTACAGTTATGGCTACACCTTC
CDR3: CASKASYSYGYTF

D: -
size: -
V: TRBV27
J: TRBJ1-1
DNA: TGTGCCAGCAATAAAGTCGCAGGGACGAACACTGAAGCTTTCTTT
CDR3: CASNKVAGTNTEAFF

D: -
size: -
V: TRBV7-2
J: TRBJ1-6
DNA: TGTGCCAGCAGCTACGATGAAACAGGGAATAATTCACCCCTCCACTTT
CDR3: CASSYDETGNNSPLHF

D: -
size: -
V: TRBV27
J: TRBJ2-7
DNA: TGTGCCAGCAGTTTATCGTCGGTCGGTTACGAGCAGTACTTC
CDR3: CASSLSSVGYEQYF

D: TRBD1
size: -
V: TRBV3-1
J: TRBJ2-3
DNA: TGTGCCAGCAGCCGCTCCAGGGGACAGTCAGATACGCAGTATTTT
CDR3: CASSRSRGQSDTQYF

D: -
size: -
V: TRBV28
J: TRBJ1-2
DNA: TGTGCCAGCACCCTAGGCCGGGGCAGATACTATGGCTACACCTTC
CDR3: CASTLGRGRYYGYTF

D: -
size: -
V: TRBV5-1
J: TRBJ2-3
DNA: TGCGCCAGCAGCAGATCAGGGTATGGCACAGATACGCAGTATTTT
CDR3: CASSRSGYGTDTQYF

D: -
size: -
V: TRBV2
J: TRBJ2-1
DNA: TGTGCCAGCACGGTTGGGGGGTATCCGTTCTTC
CDR3: CASTVGGYPFF

D: -
size: -
V: TRBV25-1
J: TRBJ2-2
DNA: TGTGCCAGCAGCTTTCAGGGTAGGGGCACCGGGGAGCTGTTTTTT
CDR3: CASSFQGRGTGELFF

D: -
size: once
V: TRBV7-9
J: TRBJ2-6
DNA: TGTGCCAGCGTCGGCCGGGCCTCTGGGGCCAACGTCCTGACTTTC
CDR3: CASVGRASGANVLTF

D: -
size: -
V: TRBV28
J: TRBJ2-7
DNA: TGTGCCAGCAGTCGTGTCTGGGTGTCCCGGGTGCAGCAGTACTTC
CDR3: CASSRVWVSRVQQYF

D: TRBD2
size: -
V: TRBV12-3/TRBV12-4
J: TRBJ2-5
DNA: TGTGCCAGCAGTGGTCGATTAACCCTTCGGGGGGGAAACGAAGAGACCCAGTACTTC
CDR3: CASSGRLTLRGGNEETQYF

D: -
size: -
V: TRBV14
J: TRBJ2-1
DNA: TGTGCCAGCAGCCAAGATTTTTCCTATAACAATGAGCAGTTCTTC
CDR3: CASSQDFSYNNEQFF

D: TRBD1
size: -
V: TRBV2
J: TRBJ2-7
DNA: TGTGCCAGCAGTGAAGCGCTCTTGGGACAGGGAATCCGTTACGAGCAGTACTTC
CDR3: CASSEALLGQGIRYEQYF

D: -
size: -
V: TRBV5-6
J: TRBJ2-7
DNA: TGTGCCAGCAGCTTGTATGACAGTAGAGTTTACGAGCAGTACTTC
CDR3: CASSLYDSRVYEQYF

D: -
size: -
V: TRBV9
J: TRBJ2-1
DNA: TGTGCCAGCAGCGCCGGCGGGGTCTACAATGAGCAGTTCTTC
CDR3: CASSAGGVYNEQFF

D: -
size: once
V: TRBV6-5
J: TRBJ2-7
DNA: TGTGCCAGCAGTCGGGGAAGGGGCGACGAGCAGTACTTC
CDR3: CASSRGRGDEQYF

D: -
size: few
V: TRBV5-1
J: TRBJ2-7
DNA: TGCGCCAGCAGCTTGACTCCCAGCGGCGAGCAGTACTTC
CDR3: CASSLTPSGEQYF

D: TRBD2
size: -
V: TRBV19
J: TRBJ2-7
DNA: TGTGCCAGTACGGGGGGGTACTACGAGCAGTACTTC
CDR3: CASTGGYYEQYF

D: -
size: -
V: TRBV28
J: TRBJ2-3
DNA: TGTGCCAGCAGCCCCGACAAACTTAGCACAGATACGCAGTATTTT
CDR3: CASSPDKLSTDTQYF

D: -
size: -
V: TRBV2
J: TRBJ2-7
DNA: TGTGCCAGCGTGGGGAGCGGCTACGAGCAGTACTTC
CDR3: CASVGSGYEQYF

D: TRBD1
size: -
V: TRBV4-1
J: TRBJ1-1
DNA: TGCGCCAGCAGCCGGACAGGGGTAATGAACACTGAAGCTTTCTTT
CDR3: CASSRTGVMNTEAFF

D: -
size: few
V: TRBV9
J: TRBJ2-1
DNA: TGTGCCAGCAGCGGTCGTAATGAGCAGTTCTTC
CDR3: CASSGRNEQFF

D: -
size: -
V: TRBV7-2
J: TRBJ2-5
DNA: TGTGCCAGCAGCCGGTTTGTGTCTCAAGAGACCCAGTACTTC
CDR3: CASSRFVSQETQYF

D: TRBD2
size: -
V: TRBV5-1
J: TRBJ2-7
DNA: TGTGCCAGCAGTTTAGCGGGAGCCTCCTACGAGCAGTACTTC
CDR3: CASSLAGASYEQYF